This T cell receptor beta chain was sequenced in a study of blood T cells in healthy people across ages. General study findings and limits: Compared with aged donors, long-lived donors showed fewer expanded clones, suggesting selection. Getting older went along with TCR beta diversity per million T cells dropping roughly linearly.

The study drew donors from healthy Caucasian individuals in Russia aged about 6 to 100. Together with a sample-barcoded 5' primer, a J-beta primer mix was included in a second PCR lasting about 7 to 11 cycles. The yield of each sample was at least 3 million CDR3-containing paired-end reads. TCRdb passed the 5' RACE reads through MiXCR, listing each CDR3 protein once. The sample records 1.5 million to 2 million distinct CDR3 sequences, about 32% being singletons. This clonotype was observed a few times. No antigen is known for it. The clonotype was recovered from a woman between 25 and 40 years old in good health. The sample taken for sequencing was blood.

The CDR3 region has the DNA TGTGCCAGCAGCTCTCTAGCGGGGCGGGCCTACAATGAGCAGTTCTTC. It translates to CASSSLAGRAYNEQFF. The chain combines TRBV7-2 with TRBJ2-1, with 9 bases aligning to TRBD2. The CDR3 sequence is 16 residues long. V lost 4 bases, J lost 2 bases, and 6 bases stayed unmatched. CDR1 SGHTA and CDR2 FQGNSA come from the germline V gene.